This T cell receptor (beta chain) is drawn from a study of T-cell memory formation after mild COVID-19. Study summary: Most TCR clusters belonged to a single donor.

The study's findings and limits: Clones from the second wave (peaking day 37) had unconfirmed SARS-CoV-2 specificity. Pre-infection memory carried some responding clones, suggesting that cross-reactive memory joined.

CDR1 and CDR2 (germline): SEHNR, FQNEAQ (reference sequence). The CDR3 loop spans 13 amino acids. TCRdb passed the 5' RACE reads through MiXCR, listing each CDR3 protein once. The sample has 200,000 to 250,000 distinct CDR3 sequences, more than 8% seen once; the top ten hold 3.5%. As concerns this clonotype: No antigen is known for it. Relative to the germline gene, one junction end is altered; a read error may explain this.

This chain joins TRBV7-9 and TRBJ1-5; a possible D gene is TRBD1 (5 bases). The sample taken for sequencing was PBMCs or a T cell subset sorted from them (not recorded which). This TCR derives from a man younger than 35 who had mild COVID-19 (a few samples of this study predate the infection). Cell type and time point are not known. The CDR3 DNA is TGTGCCAGCAGGTTCGACAGCAGTCAGCCCCAGCATTTT. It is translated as CASRFDSSQPQHF.